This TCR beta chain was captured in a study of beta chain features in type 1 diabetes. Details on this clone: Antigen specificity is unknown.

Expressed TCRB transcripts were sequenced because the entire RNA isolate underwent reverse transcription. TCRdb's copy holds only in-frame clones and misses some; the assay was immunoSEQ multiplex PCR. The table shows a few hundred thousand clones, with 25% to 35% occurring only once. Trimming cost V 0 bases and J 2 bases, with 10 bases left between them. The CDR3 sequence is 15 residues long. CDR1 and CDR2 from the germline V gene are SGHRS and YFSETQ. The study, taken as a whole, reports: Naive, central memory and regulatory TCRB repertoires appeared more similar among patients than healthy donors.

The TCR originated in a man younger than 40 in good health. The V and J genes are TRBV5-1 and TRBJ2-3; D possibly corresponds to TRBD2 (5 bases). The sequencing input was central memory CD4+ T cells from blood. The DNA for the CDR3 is TGCGCCAGCAGCTTGGAGGCGGGCCCCACAGATACGCAGTATTTT. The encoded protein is CASSLEAGPTDTQYF.